Below, 2 T cell receptor beta chains from the same sample are listed, as sequenced in a study of neurological immune-mediated disorders. TCRdb re-derived calls from the 5' RACE reads in MiXCR, one entry per CDR3 protein. Altogether approximately 45,000 distinct CDR3 sequences are present, roughly an eighth being singletons, with the ten largest covering roughly 1.3%. The specimen was PBMCs. Source of these receptors: a female donor in good health.

This clonotype appeared many times. The chain joins TRBV7-3 to TRBJ2-2; no definite D call. V lost 5 bases, J lost 1 base, and 5 bases lay in between. The CDR3 consists of 13 residues. The germline V gene encodes CDR1 SGHTA and CDR2 FQGTGA. CDR3 sequence: CASSVKNTGELFF. CDR3 bases: TGTGCCAGCAGCGTCAAGAACACCGGGGAGCTGTTTTTT.

The table lists this clonotype with many counts. This chain joins TRBV5-1 and TRBJ2-3; TRBD2 agrees at 12 bases. Per germline, CDR1 SGHRS and CDR2 YFSETQ. V gave up 0 bases and J gave up 3 bases; unmatched junction bases: 8. The CDR3 has 18 residues. The CDR3 DNA reads TGCGCCAGCAGCTTGGCCCGCTCTAGCGGGGGGGCAACAGATACGCAGTATTTT. Translated, it gives CASSLARSSGGATDTQYF.